The TCR beta chain described here comes from a study of response to subunit inactivated influenza vaccine. Worth noting for this clonotype: Its target is not known.

One entry per CDR3 protein results from TCRdb running MiXCR on the RT-PCR reads. The table records 600,000 to 700,000 distinct CDR3 sequences, less than 15% of them present only once. Whole-study findings and limits: Few new T cells, the authors suggested, are recruited by each seasonal influenza vaccination.

Sample: PBMCs from blood, taken around two weeks before vaccination. This TCR derives from a man aged 50-59 years who received an inactivated influenza vaccine.

The CDR3 DNA sequence: TGTGCCACCAGCAGAGAAGGGACAGGATCCTACGAGCAGTACTTC. Its translation is CATSREGTGSYEQYF. The chain uses TRBV15 and TRBJ2-7; 8 bases line up with TRBD1. The CDR3 totals 15 residues. J gave up 1 base and V 0 bases, and 2 bases lay outside the gene matches. From germline, CDR1 is LNHNV and CDR2 YYDKDF (reference sequence).